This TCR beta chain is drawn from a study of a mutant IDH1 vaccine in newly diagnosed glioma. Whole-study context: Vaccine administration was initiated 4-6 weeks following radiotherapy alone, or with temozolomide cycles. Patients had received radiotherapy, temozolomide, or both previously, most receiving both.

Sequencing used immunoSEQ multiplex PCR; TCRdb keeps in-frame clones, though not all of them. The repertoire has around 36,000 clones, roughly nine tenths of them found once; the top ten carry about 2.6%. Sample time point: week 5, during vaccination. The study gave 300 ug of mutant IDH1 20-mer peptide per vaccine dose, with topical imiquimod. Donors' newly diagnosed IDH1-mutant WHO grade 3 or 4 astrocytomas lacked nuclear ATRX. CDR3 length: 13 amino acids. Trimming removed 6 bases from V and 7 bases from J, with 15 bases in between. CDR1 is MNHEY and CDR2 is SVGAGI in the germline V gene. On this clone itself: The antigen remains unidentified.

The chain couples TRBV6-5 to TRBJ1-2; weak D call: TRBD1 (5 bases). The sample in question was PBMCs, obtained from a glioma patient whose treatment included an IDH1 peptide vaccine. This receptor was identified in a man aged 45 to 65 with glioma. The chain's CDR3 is CASRTQGGRGYTF. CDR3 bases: TGTGCCAGCAGGACGCAGGGAGGTCGTGGCTACACCTTC.